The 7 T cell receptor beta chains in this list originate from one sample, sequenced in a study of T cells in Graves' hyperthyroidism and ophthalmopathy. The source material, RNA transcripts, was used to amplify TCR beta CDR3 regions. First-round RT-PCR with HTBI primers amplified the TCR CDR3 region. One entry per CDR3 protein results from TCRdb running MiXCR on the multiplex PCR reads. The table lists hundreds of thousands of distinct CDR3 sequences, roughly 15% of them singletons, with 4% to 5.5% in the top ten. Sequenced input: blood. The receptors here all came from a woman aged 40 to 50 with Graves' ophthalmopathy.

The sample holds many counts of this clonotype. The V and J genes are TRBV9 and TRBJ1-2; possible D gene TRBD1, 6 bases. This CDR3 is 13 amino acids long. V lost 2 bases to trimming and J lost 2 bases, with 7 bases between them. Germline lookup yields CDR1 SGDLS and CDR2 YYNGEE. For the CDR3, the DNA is TGTGCCAGCAGCGTCCAGGGGAACTATGGCTACACCTTC. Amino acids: CASSVQGNYGYTF.

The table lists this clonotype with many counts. The CDR3 DNA reads TGCAGCGTTAGGGTGCCGGCCGTCTCCTACGAGCAGTACTTC. It translates to CSVRVPAVSYEQYF. This sequence joins TRBV29-1 and TRBJ2-7; D uncertain. The CDR3 spans 14 residues. Germline CDR1 and CDR2: SQVTM and ANQGSEA. V lost 5 bases and J 0 bases, leaving 14 bases between the germline ends.

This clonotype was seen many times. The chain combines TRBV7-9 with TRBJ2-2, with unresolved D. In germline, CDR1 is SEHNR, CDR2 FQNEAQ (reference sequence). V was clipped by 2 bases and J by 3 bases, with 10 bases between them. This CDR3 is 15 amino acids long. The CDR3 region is CASSLTLVDTGELFF. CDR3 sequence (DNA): TGTGCCAGCAGCTTAACCCTCGTAGACACCGGGGAGCTGTTTTTT.

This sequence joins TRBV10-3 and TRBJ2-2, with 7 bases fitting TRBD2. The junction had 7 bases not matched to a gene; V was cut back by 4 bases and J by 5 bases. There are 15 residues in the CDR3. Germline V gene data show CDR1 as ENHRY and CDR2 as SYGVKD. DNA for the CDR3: TGTGCCATCAGTGGCGGGAGATCACTTACCGGGGAGCTGTTTTTT. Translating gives CAISGGRSLTGELFF.

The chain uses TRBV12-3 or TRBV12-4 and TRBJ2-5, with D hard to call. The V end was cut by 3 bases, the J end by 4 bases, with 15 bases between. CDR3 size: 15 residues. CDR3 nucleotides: TGTGCCAGCAGTTTCTCCCCCCGGGCGCCAGAGACCCAGTACTTC. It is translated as CASSFSPRAPETQYF.

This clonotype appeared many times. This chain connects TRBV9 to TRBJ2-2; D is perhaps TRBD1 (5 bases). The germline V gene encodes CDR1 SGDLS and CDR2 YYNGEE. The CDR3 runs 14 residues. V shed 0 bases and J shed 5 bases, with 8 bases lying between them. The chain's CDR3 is CASSVVGETGELFF. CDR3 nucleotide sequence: TGTGCCAGCAGCGTAGTAGGGGAAACCGGGGAGCTGTTTTTT.

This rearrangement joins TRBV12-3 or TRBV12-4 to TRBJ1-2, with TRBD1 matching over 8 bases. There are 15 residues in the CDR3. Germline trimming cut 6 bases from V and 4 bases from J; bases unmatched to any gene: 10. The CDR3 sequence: CASSPGQGGGYGYTF. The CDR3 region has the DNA TGTGCCAGCAGCCCCGGACAGGGCGGAGGCTATGGCTACACCTTC.